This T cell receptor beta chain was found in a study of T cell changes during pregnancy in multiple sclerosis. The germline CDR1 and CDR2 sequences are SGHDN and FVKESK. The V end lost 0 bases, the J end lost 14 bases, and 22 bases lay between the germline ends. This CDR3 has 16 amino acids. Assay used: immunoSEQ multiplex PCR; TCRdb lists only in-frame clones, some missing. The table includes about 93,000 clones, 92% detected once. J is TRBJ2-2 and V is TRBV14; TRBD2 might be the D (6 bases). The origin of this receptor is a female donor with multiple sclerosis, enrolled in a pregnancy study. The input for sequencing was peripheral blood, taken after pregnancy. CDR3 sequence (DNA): TGTGCCAGCAGCCAAGATCTCGTCCCTACCGGGGGAAGACTGTTTTTT. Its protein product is CASSQDLVPTGGRLFF.